This TCR beta chain derives from a study of beta chain features in type 1 diabetes. Findings and limits, study-wide: Type 1 diabetes patients had moderately but significantly shorter TCRB CDR3s in all four CD4+ subsets.

The germline gives CDR1 MNHEY, CDR2 SVGAGI. Trimming pared 6 bases from V and 9 bases from J, leaving 12 bases between. The length of the CDR3 is 12 residues. Turning to this clone: Its antigen is unknown.

The study reverse transcribed the entire isolated RNA, so it sequenced expressed TCRB transcripts. Profiled with immunoSEQ multiplex PCR; TCRdb holds only in-frame clones, not every one. The sample shows 300,000 to 450,000 clones, around 10% of them seen only once. The chain is built from TRBV6-5 and TRBJ1-5, with a tentative D call TRBD1 (5 bases). The receptor was isolated from a man between 25 and 39 years old with type 1 diabetes. Sequencing used central memory CD4+ T cells from blood. The CDR3 is CASRGTAGPQHF. The CDR3 DNA sequence: TGTGCCAGCAGAGGGACGGCTGGGCCCCAGCATTTT.